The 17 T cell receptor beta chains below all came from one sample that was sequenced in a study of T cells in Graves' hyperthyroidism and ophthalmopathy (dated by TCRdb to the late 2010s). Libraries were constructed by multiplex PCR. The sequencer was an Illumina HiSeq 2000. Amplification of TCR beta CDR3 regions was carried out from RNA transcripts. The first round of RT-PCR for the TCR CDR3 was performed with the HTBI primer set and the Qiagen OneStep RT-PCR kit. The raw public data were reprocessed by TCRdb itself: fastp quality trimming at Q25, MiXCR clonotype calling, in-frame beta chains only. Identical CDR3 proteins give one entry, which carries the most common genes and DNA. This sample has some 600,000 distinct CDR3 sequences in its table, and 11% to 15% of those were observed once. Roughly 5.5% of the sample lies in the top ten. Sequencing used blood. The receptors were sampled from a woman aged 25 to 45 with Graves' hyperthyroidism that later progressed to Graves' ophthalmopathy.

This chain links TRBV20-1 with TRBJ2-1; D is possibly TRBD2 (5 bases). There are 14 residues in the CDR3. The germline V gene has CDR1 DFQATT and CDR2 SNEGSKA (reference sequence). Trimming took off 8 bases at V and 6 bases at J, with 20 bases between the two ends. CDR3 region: CSITIGSFPNEQFF. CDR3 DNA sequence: TGCAGTATAACTATTGGGAGCTTCCCCAATGAGCAGTTCTTC.

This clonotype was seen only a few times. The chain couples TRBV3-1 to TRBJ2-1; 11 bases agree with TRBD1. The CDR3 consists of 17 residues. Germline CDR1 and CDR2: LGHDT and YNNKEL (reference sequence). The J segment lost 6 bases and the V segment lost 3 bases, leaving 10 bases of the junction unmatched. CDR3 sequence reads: CASSHLPGQGGSNEQFF. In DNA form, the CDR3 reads TGTGCCAGCAGCCATCTCCCGGGACAGGGGGGAAGCAATGAGCAGTTCTTC.

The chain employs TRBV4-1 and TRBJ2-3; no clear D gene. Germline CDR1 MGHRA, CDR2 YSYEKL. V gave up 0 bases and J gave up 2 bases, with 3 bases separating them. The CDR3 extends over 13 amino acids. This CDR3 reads CASSQDATDTQYF. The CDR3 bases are TGCGCCAGCAGCCAAGACGCCACAGATACGCAGTATTTT.

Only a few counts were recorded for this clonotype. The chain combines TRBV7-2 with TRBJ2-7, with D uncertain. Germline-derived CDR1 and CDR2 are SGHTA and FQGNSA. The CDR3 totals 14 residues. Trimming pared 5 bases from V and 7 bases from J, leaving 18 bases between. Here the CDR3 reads CASSPDPGRAEQYF. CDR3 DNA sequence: TGTGCCAGCAGCCCAGACCCCGGCCGGGCGGAGCAGTACTTC.

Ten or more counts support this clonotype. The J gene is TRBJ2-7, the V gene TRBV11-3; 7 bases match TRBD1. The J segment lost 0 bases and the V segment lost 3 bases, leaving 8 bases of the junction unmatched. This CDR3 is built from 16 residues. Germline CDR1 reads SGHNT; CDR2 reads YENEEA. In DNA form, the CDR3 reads TGTGCCAGCAGCTTCGGGGACAGCTCTAGCTCCTACGAGCAGTACTTC. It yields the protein CASSFGDSSSSYEQYF.

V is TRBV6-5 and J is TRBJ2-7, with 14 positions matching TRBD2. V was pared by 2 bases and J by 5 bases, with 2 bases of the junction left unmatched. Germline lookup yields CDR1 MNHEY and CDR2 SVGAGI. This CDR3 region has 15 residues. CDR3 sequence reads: CASSYRTSGRNEQYF. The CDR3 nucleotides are TGTGCCAGCAGTTACCGGACTAGCGGGAGGAACGAGCAGTACTTC.

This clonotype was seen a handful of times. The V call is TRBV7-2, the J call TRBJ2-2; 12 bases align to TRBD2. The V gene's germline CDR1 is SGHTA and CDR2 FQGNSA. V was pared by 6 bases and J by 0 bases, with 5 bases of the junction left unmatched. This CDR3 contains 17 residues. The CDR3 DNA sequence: TGTGCCAGCAGTTGGACTAGCGGGACCGCGAACACCGGGGAGCTGTTTTTT. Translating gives CASSWTSGTANTGELFF.

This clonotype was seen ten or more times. The CDR3 here is CASSLTENQPQHF. As DNA, the CDR3 is TGTGCCAGCAGCCTTACAGAAAATCAGCCCCAGCATTTT. This chain links TRBV12-3 or TRBV12-4 with TRBJ1-5, with unresolved D. CDR3 length: 13 residues. V was clipped by 6 bases and J by 4 bases, with 10 bases between them.

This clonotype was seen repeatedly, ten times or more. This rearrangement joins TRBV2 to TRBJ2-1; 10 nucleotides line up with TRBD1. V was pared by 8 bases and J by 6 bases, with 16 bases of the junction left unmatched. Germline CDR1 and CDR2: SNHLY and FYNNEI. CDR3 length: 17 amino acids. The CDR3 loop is CASYSPDRGRSGNEQFF. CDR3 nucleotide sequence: TGTGCCAGCTATTCCCCCGACAGGGGGCGATCGGGCAATGAGCAGTTCTTC.

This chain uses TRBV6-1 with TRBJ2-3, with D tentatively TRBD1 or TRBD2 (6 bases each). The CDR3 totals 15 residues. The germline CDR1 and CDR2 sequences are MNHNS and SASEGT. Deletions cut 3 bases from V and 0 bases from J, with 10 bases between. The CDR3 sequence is CASSDRGVSTDTQYF. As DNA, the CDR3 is TGTGCCAGCAGTGATAGGGGGGTTAGCACAGATACGCAGTATTTT.

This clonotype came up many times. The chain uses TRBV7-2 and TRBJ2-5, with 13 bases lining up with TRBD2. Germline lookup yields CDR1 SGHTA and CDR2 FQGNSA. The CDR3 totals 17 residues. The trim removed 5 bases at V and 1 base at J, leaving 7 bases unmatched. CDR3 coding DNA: TGTGCCAGCAGCCGAGGACTAGCGGGAGCGGGCCAAGAGACCCAGTACTTC. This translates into CASSRGLAGAGQETQYF.

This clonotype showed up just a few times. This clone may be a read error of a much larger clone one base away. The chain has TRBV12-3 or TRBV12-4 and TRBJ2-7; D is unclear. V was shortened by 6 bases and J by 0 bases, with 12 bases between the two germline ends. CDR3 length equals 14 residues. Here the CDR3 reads CASSGRGGSYEQYF. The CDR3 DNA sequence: TGTGCCAGCAGCGGACGAGGTGGCTCCTACGAGCAGTACTTC.

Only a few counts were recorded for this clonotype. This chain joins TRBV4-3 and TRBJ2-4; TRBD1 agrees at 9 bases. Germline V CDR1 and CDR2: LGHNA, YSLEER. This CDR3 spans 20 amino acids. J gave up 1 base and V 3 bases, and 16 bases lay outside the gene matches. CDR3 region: CASSHAQGQGFDSAKNIQYF. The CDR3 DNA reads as TGCGCCAGCAGCCATGCCCAGGGACAGGGATTTGATTCGGCCAAAAACATTCAGTACTTC.

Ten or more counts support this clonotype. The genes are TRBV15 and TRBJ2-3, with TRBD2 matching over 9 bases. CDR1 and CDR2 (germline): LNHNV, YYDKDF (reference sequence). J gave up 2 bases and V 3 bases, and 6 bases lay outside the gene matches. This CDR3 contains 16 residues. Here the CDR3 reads CATSRDSGSLTDTQYF. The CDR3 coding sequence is TGTGCCACCAGCAGGGATAGCGGGAGCCTCACAGATACGCAGTATTTT.

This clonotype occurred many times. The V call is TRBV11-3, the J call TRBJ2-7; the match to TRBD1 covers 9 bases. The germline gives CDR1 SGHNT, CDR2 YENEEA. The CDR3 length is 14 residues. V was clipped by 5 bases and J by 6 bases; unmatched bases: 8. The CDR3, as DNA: TGTGCCAGCAGCCTGCGACAGGGGGATAGCGAGCAGTACTTC. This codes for CASSLRQGDSEQYF.

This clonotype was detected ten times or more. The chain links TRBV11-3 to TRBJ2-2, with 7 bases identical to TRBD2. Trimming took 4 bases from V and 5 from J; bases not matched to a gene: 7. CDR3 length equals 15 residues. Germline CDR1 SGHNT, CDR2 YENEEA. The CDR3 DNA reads TGTGCCAGCAGCTCTAGCGGAGTGGGTACCGGGGAGCTGTTTTTT. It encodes CASSSSGVGTGELFF.

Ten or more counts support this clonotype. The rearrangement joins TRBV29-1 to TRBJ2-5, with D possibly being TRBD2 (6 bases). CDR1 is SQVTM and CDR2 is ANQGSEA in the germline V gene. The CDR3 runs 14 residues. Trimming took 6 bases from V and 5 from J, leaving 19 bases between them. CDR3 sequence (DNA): TGCAGCGTGGATCTCAGAGGAGGGACGGAGACCCAGTACTTC. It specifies CSVDLRGGTETQYF.